The clone carrying this TCR beta chain was counted a single time. This entry belongs to a study of blood T cell repertoires in COVID-19. Overall study: Some COVID-19 samples were acute and others convalescent; all came from the United States, Italy and Spain. Sample material is recorded as cDNA or gDNA derived from T cells, B-cell-depleted T cells, or PBMCs.

Trimming removed 3 bases from V and 8 bases from J; junction bases left unmatched: 4. The CDR3 spans 15 residues. Germline V gene data show CDR1 as LNHNV and CDR2 as YYDKDF (reference sequence). Original analysis: Estimation of nucleated cell counts relied on the amplification of reference gene primers. Measured with immunoSEQ multiplex PCR; TCRdb has only the in-frame clones, and not every one. V, J and clone size reflect that table, while D and trimming were determined from the DNA. The sample records 65,000 to 85,000 clones, around 90% being singletons. The sequenced material came from peripheral blood. V usage is TRBV15 and J usage is TRBJ1-6, with 10 bases identical to TRBD1. This receptor was identified in a human donor in a cohort sampled during active COVID-19. CDR3 in amino acids: CATSRGQGTDSPLHF. The CDR3 DNA reads TGTGCCACCAGCAGGGGACAGGGGACGGATTCACCCCTCCACTTT.